The 25 T cell receptor beta chains listed next were all sequenced from one sample in a study of control samples from healthy donors and cancer patients. Produced via immunoSEQ multiplex PCR; TCRdb's table is partial and in-frame only. The repertoire holds some 94,000 clones, with about 88% as singletons. Sequenced: blood. These receptors were obtained from a woman between 45 and 65 years old in good health.

The chain has TRBV3-1 (or the pseudogene TRBV3-2) and TRBJ1-2; D is unresolved. The CDR3 loop spans 15 amino acids. Germline loops: CDR1 LGHDT, CDR2 YNNKEL (reference sequence). V lost 0 bases to trimming and J lost 8 bases, with 16 bases between them. The CDR3 loop is CASSQETREWVGYTF. CDR3 nucleotides: TGTGCCAGCAGCCAAGAGACCCGGGAATGGGTGGGCTACACCTTC.

The gene calls are TRBV14 and TRBJ2-7, with a tentative D call TRBD2 (6 bases). Between the trimmed V and J ends, which lost 2 bases and 8 bases, there was a span of 13 bases. The CDR3 runs to 13 residues. The germline V gene has CDR1 SGHDN and CDR2 FVKESK. CDR3 amino acids: CASSQSSVVQQYF. CDR3 nucleotide sequence: TGTGCCAGCAGCCAATCTAGCGTGGTCCAGCAGTACTTC.

This rearrangement joins TRBV6-2 or TRBV6-3 to TRBJ2-7; 8 nucleotides agree with TRBD2. The V segment lost 2 bases and the J segment 4 bases; nucleotides outside the gene matches: 7. CDR3 length: 15 residues. Germline CDR1 and CDR2: MNHEY and SVGEGT. CDR3 coding DNA: TGTGCCAGCAGTTACGGTCCGGGGGGGACTTACGAGCAGTACTTC. Its protein is CASSYGPGGTYEQYF.

V and J are TRBV29-1 and TRBJ1-1; D is undetermined. This CDR3 comprises 13 residues. With 2 bases removed from V and 1 base from J, the gap between germline ends came to 8 bases. Germline CDR1 is SQVTM and CDR2 is ANQGSEA. CDR3 protein: CSVEWGGNTEAFF. The CDR3 DNA reads as TGCAGCGTTGAATGGGGAGGGAACACTGAAGCTTTCTTT.

The V and J genes are TRBV6-5 and TRBJ2-3; 7 bases match TRBD2. The V gene end was trimmed by 6 bases and the J gene end by 5 bases; junction bases not matched to a gene: 5. The CDR3 extends over 13 amino acids. Germline V gives CDR1 MNHEY, CDR2 SVGAGI. The DNA for the CDR3 is TGTGCCAGCAGCCGTGGGGGGGGAGATACGCAGTATTTT. Translation gives CASSRGGGDTQYF.

This CDR3 reads CASSPLSGTRDTQYF. The CDR3 DNA sequence: TGTGCCAGCTCACCGCTCTCCGGGACACGGGATACGCAGTATTTT. The chain recombines TRBV18 with TRBJ2-3; D may be TRBD1 (6 bases). The CDR3 spans 15 residues. Trimming removed 3 bases at V and 6 bases at J, with 16 bases between. The V gene's germline CDR1 is KGHSH and CDR2 LQKENI.

This clone rates as medium-sized (0.01 to 0.1%). The J gene is TRBJ2-7, the V gene TRBV6-5; no reliable D call. V lost 4 bases, J lost 2 bases, and 3 bases lay in between. CDR1 is MNHEY and CDR2 is SVGAGI in the germline V gene. The CDR3 contains 11 residues. This CDR3 reads CASSSPYEQYF. The DNA of the CDR3 is TGTGCCAGCAGTTCGCCCTACGAGCAGTACTTC.

The rearrangement joins TRBV10-3 to TRBJ2-5; the D gene could be TRBD1 or TRBD2 (6 bases each). This CDR3 is built from 15 residues. Trimming took 0 bases from V and 5 from J, leaving 13 bases between them. Germline V gene sequence: CDR1 ENHRY, CDR2 SYGVKD. The CDR3 spells CAISESVEGGETQYF. CDR3 in DNA: TGTGCCATCAGTGAGTCGGTTGAGGGGGGCGAGACCCAGTACTTC.

The CDR3: CASSQDLGQPQHF. In nucleotides, the CDR3 is TGTGCCAGCAGCCAAGATTTGGGACAGCCCCAGCATTTT. J is TRBJ1-5 and V is TRBV14; D is ambiguous. Trimming stripped 0 bases from V and 7 bases from J, with 7 bases between. The length of the CDR3 is 13 residues. The V gene's germline CDR1 is SGHDN and CDR2 FVKESK.

This clone was seen a single time. The chain combines TRBV2 with TRBJ2-1, with 7 bases aligning to TRBD2. Germline values: CDR1 SNHLY, CDR2 FYNNEI. This CDR3 spans 13 amino acids. The V and J ends lost 8 bases and 10 bases, in that order; junction bases with no gene match: 11. CDR3 in DNA: TGTGCCAGCGGGCGGGAGACGGTGCGGGAGCAGTTCTTC. Protein product: CASGRETVREQFF. The full variable domain, its missing parts supplied by reference TRBV2 and TRBJ2-1, is EPEVTQTPSHQVTQMGQEVILRCVPISNHLYFYWYRQILGQKVEFLVSFYNNEISEKSEIFDDQFSVERPDGSNFTLKIRSTKLEDSAMYFCASGRETVREQFFGPGTRLTVL.

This clone was detected once. The chain combines TRBV6-2 or TRBV6-3 with TRBJ2-1; the D is unclear. V was cut by 0 bases and J by 7 bases, with 10 bases left in between. Germline values: CDR1 MNHEY, CDR2 SVGEGT. The length of the CDR3 is 14 residues. This chain's CDR3 is CASSYSRIVNEQFF. The CDR3 bases are TGTGCCAGCAGTTACTCGAGAATAGTAAATGAGCAGTTCTTC.

V usage is TRBV11-3 and J usage is TRBJ2-5; TRBD1 aligns across 7 bases. CDR1 is SGHNT and CDR2 is YENEEA in the germline V gene. This CDR3 contains 16 residues. The junction had 12 bases not matched to a gene; V was cut back by 4 bases and J by 4 bases. The CDR3: CASSWGTGQRGETQYF. In DNA form, the CDR3 reads TGTGCCAGCAGCTGGGGAACGGGACAGCGCGGAGAGACCCAGTACTTC.

The chain employs TRBV19 and TRBJ2-1; TRBD2 matches at 10 bases. V lost 3 bases, J lost 7 bases, and 12 bases stayed unmatched. The germline gives CDR1 LNHDA, CDR2 SQIVND (reference sequence). The CDR3 length is 17 residues. The CDR3 coding sequence is TGTGCCAGTAGTATTCCTAAGAGCGGGAGGGCGGGGAATGAGCAGTTCTTC. Its translation is CASSIPKSGRAGNEQFF.

The chain carries TRBV19 and TRBJ2-1; 10 bases are shared with TRBD1. Per the germline V gene, CDR1 is LNHDA and CDR2 is SQIVND (reference sequence). With V trimmed by 4 bases and J by 7 bases, 4 bases remained unmatched. The CDR3 covers 14 residues. In DNA form, the CDR3 reads TGTGCCAGTAGTACGAGACAGGGGGCGAATGAGCAGTTCTTC. Translated: CASSTRQGANEQFF. Based on the CDR3 plus reference TRBV19 and TRBJ2-1, the full variable domain is DGGITQSPKYLFRKEGQNVTLSCEQNLNHDAMYWYRQDPGQGLRLIYYSQIVNDFQKGDIAEGYSVSREKKESFPLTVTSAQKNPTAFYLCASSTRQGANEQFFGPGTRLTVL.

The J gene is TRBJ1-1, the V gene TRBV12-5; no clear D. Per the germline V gene, CDR1 is LGHNT and CDR2 is FRNRAP. The CDR3 covers 13 residues. V shed 1 base and J shed 9 bases, with 12 bases lying between them. In DNA, the CDR3 is TGTGCTAGTGGTTTGGATTCAACCGGGAAAGCTTTCTTT. Residues: CASGLDSTGKAFF.

The chain couples TRBV10-3 to TRBJ2-5; TRBD1 aligns across 8 bases. Germline trimming cut 2 bases from V and 3 bases from J; bases unmatched to any gene: 5. The CDR3 contains 15 residues. Germline values: CDR1 ENHRY, CDR2 SYGVKD. CDR3 in amino acids: CAISETGQAKETQYF. The DNA of the CDR3 is TGTGCCATCAGTGAGACGGGACAGGCCAAAGAGACCCAGTACTTC.

The genes are TRBV29-1 and TRBJ1-1, with D perhaps matching TRBD1 (6 bases). There are 14 residues in the CDR3. The germline V gene has CDR1 SQVTM and CDR2 ANQGSEA. V lost 6 bases and J 0 bases, leaving 14 bases between the germline ends. CDR3 DNA: TGCAGCGTGGTTATGGGGGGCCTGAACACTGAAGCTTTCTTT. This codes for CSVVMGGLNTEAFF.

The rearrangement joins TRBV18 to TRBJ2-7, with D unresolved. The CDR3 is made up of 12 amino acids. Trimming took 3 bases from V and 9 from J, leaving 12 bases between them. Germline CDR1 reads KGHSH; CDR2 reads LQKENI. The CDR3 region is CASSPDLVWQYF. The CDR3 bases are TGTGCCAGCTCACCCGATTTAGTGTGGCAGTACTTC.

This clone was picked up a small number of times. The sample holds other DNA sequences that translate to the same CDR3. The chain couples TRBV4-3 to TRBJ2-7; a weak D match, TRBD1 (5 bases). CDR3 size: 14 residues. Trimming cost V 0 bases and J 4 bases, with 10 bases left between them. Germline-derived CDR1 and CDR2 are LGHNA and YSLEER. For the CDR3, the DNA is TGCGCCAGCAGCCAAGAGTCCAGGGATTACGAGCAGTACTTC. Residues: CASSQESRDYEQYF.

V is TRBV16 and J is TRBJ2-1, with no clear D. The CDR3 extends over 17 amino acids. V was shortened by 6 bases and J by 2 bases, with 20 bases between the two germline ends. Germline CDR1 is KGHSY and CDR2 is FQNENV. The CDR3 is CASSHIERKSTYNEQFF. CDR3 DNA sequence: TGTGCCAGCAGTCATATAGAGAGAAAGTCGACCTACAATGAGCAGTTCTTC.

The rearrangement uses TRBV9 and TRBJ1-3, with D uncertain. Trimming stripped 0 bases from V and 8 bases from J, with 9 bases between. The CDR3 has 13 residues. Per germline, CDR1 SGDLS and CDR2 YYNGEE. The CDR3 DNA reads TGTGCCAGCAGCGTAGATATGGTGGACACCATATATTTT. Amino acid sequence: CASSVDMVDTIYF.

This clone was recorded once. The rearrangement links TRBV12-3 or TRBV12-4 to TRBJ2-2; 8 nucleotides agree with TRBD1. The CDR3 spans 13 residues. The V segment lost 6 bases and the J segment 6 bases; nucleotides outside the gene matches: 3. The CDR3 reads CASSDRGSGELFF. CDR3 sequence (DNA): TGTGCCAGCAGCGACAGGGGTTCCGGGGAGCTGTTTTTT.

This clone appeared a few times. The chain links TRBV9 to TRBJ2-1; 12 positions match TRBD2. The J segment lost 7 bases and the V segment lost 0 bases, leaving 8 bases of the junction unmatched. The germline CDR1 and CDR2 sequences are SGDLS and YYNGEE. The CDR3 contains 17 residues. CDR3 protein: CASSVEASGGAQNEQFF. The CDR3 DNA sequence: TGTGCCAGCAGCGTAGAGGCTAGCGGGGGGGCGCAAAATGAGCAGTTCTTC.

This clone was found a few times. The chain has TRBV3-1 (or the pseudogene TRBV3-2) and TRBJ1-1; D gene ambiguous. V lost 6 bases and J 3 bases, leaving 17 bases between the germline ends. The CDR3 contains 15 residues. Germline CDR1 is LGHDT and CDR2 is YNNKEL (reference sequence). CDR3 DNA: TGTGCCAGCAGGCGCCGTGGCTCAGTGGACACTGAAGCTTTCTTT. Translated: CASRRRGSVDTEAFF.

CDR3 DNA: TGTGCCAGCACCACCAAATACGAGCAGTACTTC. This sequence encodes CASTTKYEQYF. This rearrangement joins TRBV28 to TRBJ2-7, with D unclear. V shed 7 bases and J shed 4 bases, with 8 bases lying between them. The CDR3 has 11 amino acids. CDR1 is MDHEN and CDR2 is SYDVKM in the germline V gene. Complete variable domain (other parts from reference TRBV28 and TRBJ2-7): DVKVTQSSRYLVKRTGEKVFLECVQDMDHENMFWYRQDPGLGLRLIYFSYDVKMKEKGDIPEGYSVSREKKERFSLILESASTNQTSMYLCASTTKYEQYFGPGTRLTVT.